Sequencing of this TCR beta chain was carried out in a study of T-cell memory formation after mild COVID-19. Turning to the study itself: Clusters were largely donor specific.

TCRdb re-analysed the 5' RACE reads in MiXCR, keeping a single row per CDR3 protein. This sample carries about 340,000 distinct CDR3 sequences, about 15% of them seen once, and the ten largest clones take approximately 20%. The sample holds a few counts of this clonotype. Its cognate antigen is unknown. Study-level findings and limits: Contracting clones localized mainly to CM and EM when CD4+ and mainly to EMRA when CD8+. The appearance of some responding clones in pre-infection memory suggested that cross-reactive memory joined.

Sequenced material: PBMCs or a T cell subset sorted from them (not recorded which). This clonotype was sampled from a man aged 18 to 30 who had mild COVID-19 (a few samples of this study predate the infection). Cell type and time point are not known.

This CDR3 reads CATSREGSEKLFF. CDR3 nucleotide sequence: TGTGCCACCAGCAGAGAGGGCTCAGAAAAACTGTTTTTT. The gene calls are TRBV15 and TRBJ1-4; no clear D. CDR3 length: 13 residues. The V end lost 0 bases, the J end lost 8 bases, and 7 bases lay between the germline ends. CDR1 is LNHNV and CDR2 is YYDKDF in the germline V gene (reference sequence).